The sequence of this T cell receptor beta chain was determined in a study of regulatory T cells in long-lasting Graves disease. According to the study, TCR beta libraries were built with iRepertoire HTBI primers and CDR3-region Arm-PCR. TCRdb independently ran MiXCR on the multiplex PCR reads; one entry per CDR3 protein. The sample lists roughly 610,000 distinct CDR3 sequences, around 15% seen once, with about 18% in the top ten. This clonotype was recorded at least ten times. Its antigen remains unidentified. Germline values: CDR1 MNHEY, CDR2 SMNVEV (reference sequence). Deletions cut 6 bases from V and 3 bases from J, with 11 bases between. The CDR3 contains 13 residues. Noted time point: newly diagnosed GD, antithyroid drugs for less than 3 months. Extracted PBMC RNA gave rise to the TCR library. By American Thyroid Association guidelines, Graves' disease was diagnosed in the cohort. General study points: Accuracy might have suffered from few samples. With persistent disease, TRBV28, TRBJ1-2 and TRBJ2-5 were the favored segments.

Separately, the same data were catalogued under a study of T cells in Graves' hyperthyroidism and ophthalmopathy. That source adds: Researchers ran a first-round RT-PCR on the TCR CDR3 using the HTBI primer set.

The V call is TRBV27, the J call TRBJ1-2; the D is unclear. The specimen was peripheral blood mononuclear cells (PBMCs), collected at new diagnosis, from a patient treated with antithyroid drugs. This receptor was obtained from a woman in her thirties with Graves disease. Written as DNA, the CDR3 is TGTGCCAGCAGATTGGGGTCTTACTATGGCTACACCTTC. It encodes CASRLGSYYGYTF.